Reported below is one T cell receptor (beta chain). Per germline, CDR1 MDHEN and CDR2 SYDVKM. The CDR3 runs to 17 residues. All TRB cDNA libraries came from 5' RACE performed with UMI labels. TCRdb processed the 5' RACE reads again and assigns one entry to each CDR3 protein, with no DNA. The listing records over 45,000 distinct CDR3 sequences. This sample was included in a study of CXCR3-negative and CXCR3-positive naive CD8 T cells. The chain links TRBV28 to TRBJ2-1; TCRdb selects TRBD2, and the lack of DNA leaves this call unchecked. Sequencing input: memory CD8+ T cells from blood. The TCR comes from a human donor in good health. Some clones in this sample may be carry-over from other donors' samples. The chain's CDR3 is CASSLPGSEVSYNEQFF.